The clone carrying this T cell receptor beta chain was observed many times. Its specificity is unknown. In germline, CDR1 is SEHNR, CDR2 FQNEAQ (reference sequence). V was pared by 4 bases and J by 2 bases, with 11 bases between. This CDR3 has 14 residues. In TCRdb, the PCR reads were re-called with MiXCR into one record per CDR3 protein. The table records approximately 550,000 distinct CDR3 sequences, about 22% of them present only once. These data are taken from a study of molecular identifiers for immune sequencing clone quantification. Study information: In replicates, RNA from approximately 20,000 or 100,000 naive CD8 cells was divided five ways and four parts were sequenced. The study, taken as a whole, reports: In naive cells, under 1% of molecules belonged to clones above 20 RNA copies, against over 99% in effector cells.

Source material for naive CD8 libraries was roughly 18,000 to 1,000,000 sorted cells, with 10%, 30% or 50% RNA. Sorting selected naive CD8 T cells with a CD8+CD4-CCR7+CD45RA+ phenotype. Sequencing was performed on naive CD8+ T cells from blood, with Jurkat cell RNA spiked in. Subset: FACS-sorted CD8+CD4-CCR7+CD45RA+ naive T cells. The rearrangement links TRBV7-9 to TRBJ2-5; D is tentatively TRBD1 or TRBD2 (6 bases each). This clonotype originated in a human donor in good health. Some libraries in this study had Jurkat cell RNA spiked in. Here the CDR3 DNA reads TGTGCCAGCAGCTCCAAGGGGGGACAAGAGACCCAGTACTTC. Translation: CASSSKGGQETQYF.